The present T cell receptor (beta chain) was sequenced within a study of T cells after yellow fever vaccination. The TCR cDNA carried a universal primer site and UMIs from 5'RACE template switching. Via MiXCR, TCRdb re-called the 5' RACE reads, giving one row per CDR3 protein. Of about 160,000 distinct CDR3 sequences in the sample, about 7% are singletons; the top ten hold 2.5% to 3%. The length of the CDR3 is 14 residues. The V and J ends lost 6 bases and 4 bases respectively, with 13 bases between them. This clonotype was counted only a few times. This clonotype originated in a man aged 18 to 30 who received the YFV17D yellow fever vaccine. The chain recombines TRBV12-3 or TRBV12-4 with TRBJ1-5; D not resolved. The sequenced sample was CD4+ T cells sorted from PBMCs, obtained roughly 5 days after the first yellow fever vaccination. CDR3 in DNA: TGTGCCAGCAGCCTCGGATCGGGGAATCAGCCCCAGCATTTT. It codes for CASSLGSGNQPQHF.